Below, 7 T cell receptor beta chains from the same sample are listed, as sequenced in a study of cytomegalovirus exposure and HLA in healthy donors. The PCR used 60 Vbeta and 13 Jbeta primers. Clones were sequenced by immunoSEQ multiplex PCR, and TCRdb holds only the in-frame ones, with some missing. The sample holds around 130,000 clones, over 70% seen once. The sequencing input was PBMCs. The receptors originated from a woman aged 40 to 50 in good health and CMV-seronegative.

This clone was detected a few times. The chain couples TRBV7-2 to TRBJ2-1; D possibly corresponds to TRBD1 (6 bases). There are 13 residues in the CDR3. The germline V gene has CDR1 SGHTA and CDR2 FQGNSA. V lost 0 bases and J 6 bases, leaving 6 bases between the germline ends. The CDR3: CASSLARGNEQFF. Written as DNA, the CDR3 is TGTGCCAGCAGCTTAGCCAGGGGCAATGAGCAGTTCTTC.

This rearrangement joins TRBV2 to TRBJ1-4, with 8 bases matching TRBD1. The V and J ends lost 4 bases and 7 bases, in that order; junction bases with no gene match: 2. Germline assignment: CDR1 SNHLY and CDR2 FYNNEI. The CDR3 is 13 residues long. The CDR3 DNA sequence: TGTGCCAGCAGTGTAGACAGGGGTGAAAAACTGTTTTTT. It codes for CASSVDRGEKLFF.

The V and J genes are TRBV9 and TRBJ1-2; D remains unclear. Germline V gene sequence: CDR1 SGDLS, CDR2 YYNGEE. The length of the CDR3 is 16 residues. V was pared by 0 bases and J by 6 bases, with 18 bases between. The CDR3 loop reads CASSVAREGREDGYTF. CDR3 DNA sequence: TGTGCCAGCAGCGTAGCAAGAGAGGGAAGAGAGGATGGCTACACCTTC.

V usage is TRBV13 and J usage is TRBJ2-3, with 14 bases lining up with TRBD2. In germline, CDR1 is PRHDT, CDR2 FYEKMQ (reference sequence). V dropped 5 bases and J dropped 4; count of bases not matched to a gene: 5. The CDR3 totals 16 residues. CDR3 bases: TGTGCCAGCAGCCTGAGACTAGCGGGAGGGCCAGATACGCAGTATTTT. This gives the protein CASSLRLAGGPDTQYF.

The V and J genes are TRBV28 and TRBJ1-1; 7 nucleotides agree with TRBD1. J was trimmed by 4 bases and V by 9 bases; bases with no gene match: 8. CDR1 is MDHEN, CDR2 SYDVKM, per germline. This CDR3 is 13 amino acids long. CDR3 loop: CASIRQGFTEAFF. The CDR3, as DNA: TGTGCCAGTATTCGACAGGGCTTCACTGAAGCTTTCTTT.

The chain has TRBV19 and TRBJ2-1; no clear D gene. CDR3 size: 15 residues. Trimming removed 3 bases from V and 4 bases from J, with 13 bases in between. Per germline, CDR1 LNHDA and CDR2 SQIVND (reference sequence). The CDR3 nucleotides read TGTGCCAGTAGTATGGCTTTAGCTCAATACAATGAGCAGTTCTTC. This translates into CASSMALAQYNEQFF.

This chain links TRBV7-2 with TRBJ1-3, with 7 bases aligning to TRBD1. V lost 5 bases, J lost 0 bases, and 4 bases stayed unmatched. The germline V gene has CDR1 SGHTA and CDR2 FQGNSA. This CDR3 contains 15 residues. CDR3 DNA sequence: TGTGCCAGCAGCCAAACAGGGGACTCTGGAAACACCATATATTTT. This translates into CASSQTGDSGNTIYF.